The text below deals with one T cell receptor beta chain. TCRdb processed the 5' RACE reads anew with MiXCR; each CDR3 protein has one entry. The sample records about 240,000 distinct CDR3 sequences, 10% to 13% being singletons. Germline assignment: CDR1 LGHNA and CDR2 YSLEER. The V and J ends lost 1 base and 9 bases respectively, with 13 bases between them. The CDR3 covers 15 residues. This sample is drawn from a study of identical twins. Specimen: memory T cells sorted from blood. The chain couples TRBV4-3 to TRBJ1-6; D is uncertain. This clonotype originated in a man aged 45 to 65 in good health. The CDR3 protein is CASSQGLGSGSPLHF. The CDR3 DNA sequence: TGCGCCAGCAGCCAAGGTTTGGGGAGTGGTTCACCCCTCCACTTT.